Below are 32 T cell receptor beta chains sequenced from a single sample in a study of molecular identifiers for immune sequencing clone quantification. Each CDR3 protein is one row after TCRdb ran MiXCR on the PCR reads. The sample records about 320,000 distinct CDR3 sequences, about 22% being singletons. Sample: naive CD8+ T cells from blood, with Jurkat cell RNA spiked in. Regarding subset: FACS-sorted CD8+CD4-CCR7+CD45RA+ naive T cells. These receptors were taken from a human donor in good health. Some libraries in this study had Jurkat cell RNA spiked in.

V usage is TRBV27 and J usage is TRBJ1-5; 7 bases fit TRBD1. This CDR3 is 17 amino acids long. V was pared by 5 bases and J by 0 bases, with 10 bases of the junction left unmatched. CDR1 is MNHEY and CDR2 is SMNVEV in the germline V gene (reference sequence). CDR3 DNA: TGTGCCAGCAGTCCATTGACAGGGCCTTATAGCAATCAGCCCCAGCATTTT. Translated: CASSPLTGPYSNQPQHF.

This clonotype was seen many times. The chain recombines TRBV28 with TRBJ1-5; perhaps TRBD1 as D (6 bases). This CDR3 spans 15 amino acids. Between the trimmed V and J ends, which lost 2 bases and 8 bases, there was a span of 16 bases. Germline-derived CDR1 and CDR2 are MDHEN and SYDVKM. The CDR3 DNA is TGTGCCAGCAGTTTAATCAGGGGCCCCCGGGAGCCCCAGCATTTT. As protein: CASSLIRGPREPQHF. The complete variable domain, with remaining parts taken from reference TRBV28 and TRBJ1-5, reads DVKVTQSSRYLVKRTGEKVFLECVQDMDHENMFWYRQDPGLGLRLIYFSYDVKMKEKGDIPEGYSVSREKKERFSLILESASTNQTSMYLCASSLIRGPREPQHFGDGTRLSIL.

The chain uses TRBV27 and TRBJ1-6; possible D gene TRBD1, 5 bases. CDR3 length equals 18 residues. CDR1 is MNHEY and CDR2 is SMNVEV in the germline V gene (reference sequence). V shed 5 bases and J shed 4 bases, with 21 bases lying between them. The CDR3 nucleotides read TGTGCCAGCAGTCCCCAGGGAGTGTCTTTTTCGTATAATTCACCCCTCCACTTT. Translated: CASSPQGVSFSYNSPLHF.

This clonotype was detected many times. This rearrangement joins TRBV12-3 or TRBV12-4 to TRBJ1-2; no reliable D call. V dropped 1 base and J dropped 4 bases, with 16 bases sitting between them. The CDR3 loop spans 16 amino acids. The CDR3: CASSLGQNLLSYGYTF. CDR3 DNA: TGTGCCAGCAGTTTAGGGCAGAATCTTCTCTCCTATGGCTACACCTTC.

This clonotype was detected ten times or more. This rearrangement joins TRBV7-9 to TRBJ1-1; 10 bases match TRBD1. The V gene end was trimmed by 5 bases and the J gene end by 4 bases; junction bases not matched to a gene: 7. Germline CDR1 SEHNR, CDR2 FQNEAQ (reference sequence). The CDR3 has 15 amino acids. CDR3 region: CASSPWTGGATEAFF. The CDR3 nucleotides read TGTGCCAGCAGCCCCTGGACAGGGGGTGCCACTGAAGCTTTCTTT.

The chain couples TRBV30 to TRBJ2-3, with unresolved D. The germline gives CDR1 GTSNPN, CDR2 SVGIG (reference sequence). Trimming stripped 4 bases from V and 0 bases from J, with 17 bases between. CDR3 length: 16 residues. The CDR3 is CAWTVPNRKSTDTQYF. The DNA for the CDR3 is TGTGCCTGGACTGTTCCCAATAGGAAAAGCACAGATACGCAGTATTTT.

This clonotype was detected ten times or more. The chain is built from TRBV7-9 and TRBJ2-7, with a possible D match to TRBD2 (6 bases). Germline CDR1 SEHNR, CDR2 FQNEAQ (reference sequence). This CDR3 spans 14 amino acids. Trimming removed 3 bases at V and 2 bases at J, with 11 bases between. As DNA, the CDR3 is TGTGCCAGCAGCTTGGGAGGACGGACCTACGAGCAGTACTTC. Translation gives CASSLGGRTYEQYF.

With regard to this clonotype: A read error may be the cause here, since a much bigger clone is one base away. The chain couples TRBV27 to TRBJ1-6, with D perhaps TRBD1 (5 bases). This CDR3 spans 13 amino acids. Germline V CDR1 and CDR2: MNHEY, SMNVEV (reference sequence). CDR3 nucleotide sequence: TGTGCCAGCAGTATATCGGGGGGGACACCCCTCCACTTT. This sequence encodes CASSISGGTPLHF.

There are a few counts of this clonotype. The chain combines TRBV6-2 or TRBV6-3 with TRBJ2-5, with a possible D match to TRBD2 (6 bases). V dropped 0 bases and J dropped 8 bases, with 19 bases sitting between them. There are 16 residues in the CDR3. CDR1 is MNHEY, CDR2 SVGEGT, per germline. The CDR3 nucleotides read TGTGCCAGCAGTTACTCGAACTACCAATCGGGGGACACCCAGTACTTC. Encoded protein: CASSYSNYQSGDTQYF.

This clonotype came up a few times. The J gene is TRBJ2-1, the V gene TRBV12-3 or TRBV12-4; a possible D gene is TRBD2 (7 bases). V lost 2 bases and J lost 5, with 16 bases in between. This CDR3 has 16 residues. The CDR3 DNA sequence: TGTGCCAGCAGTTTACAAGTTTCGGGGGGCCACAATGAGCAGTTCTTC. Its translation: CASSLQVSGGHNEQFF.

Many counts were recorded for this clonotype. J is TRBJ2-3 and V is TRBV7-9, with D possibly being TRBD2 (6 bases). CDR1 is SEHNR and CDR2 is FQNEAQ in the germline V gene (reference sequence). The ends were cut back, 4 bases at V and 3 bases at J, with 23 bases in the middle. The CDR3 has 18 residues. In DNA form, the CDR3 reads TGTGCCAGCAGCTCCACTTTAATAGCGGATGGAGCAACAGATACGCAGTATTTT. Amino acid sequence: CASSSTLIADGATDTQYF.

This clonotype turned up a few times. This chain connects TRBV7-9 to TRBJ2-5, with TRBD1 matching over 9 bases. Germline CDR1 reads SEHNR; CDR2 reads FQNEAQ (reference sequence). The CDR3 is made up of 17 amino acids. The trim removed 5 bases at V and 4 bases at J, leaving 14 bases unmatched. CDR3 region: CASSRSTRDRVRETQYF. The CDR3 nucleotides read TGTGCCAGCAGCCGCAGCACCCGGGACAGGGTTCGAGAGACCCAGTACTTC.

This clonotype was detected only once. Here the CDR3 omits its conserved ending phenylalanine or tryptophan, so a read error is the likely source. This sequence joins TRBV20-1 and TRBJ2-3; D unresolved. V was pared by 0 bases and J by 1 base, with 20 bases between. The germline gives CDR1 DFQATT, CDR2 SNEGSKA (reference sequence). The CDR3 covers 18 residues. CDR3 in amino acids: CSARDRASIIFGTDTQYL. The CDR3 nucleotides read TGCAGTGCTAGAGATCGGGCGTCGATCATTTTCGGCACAGATACGCAGTATCTT.

This clonotype was recorded many times. The gene calls are TRBV5-1 and TRBJ2-7; TRBD1 is a possible D gene (6 bases). The V end was cut by 2 bases, the J end by 2 bases, with 14 bases between. This CDR3 spans 15 amino acids. Germline lookup yields CDR1 SGHRS and CDR2 YFSETQ. The CDR3 DNA sequence: TGCGCCAGCAGCTTCTCGACAGGACCCACCTACGAGCAGTACTTC. This translates into CASSFSTGPTYEQYF.

The chain has TRBV12-3 or TRBV12-4 and TRBJ2-7, with 7 nucleotides matching TRBD1. V lost 5 bases, J lost 7 bases, and 8 bases stayed unmatched. This CDR3 has 13 residues. This chain's CDR3 is CASSLLQGREQYF. DNA of the CDR3: TGTGCCAGCAGTCTTTTACAGGGGCGGGAGCAGTACTTC.

This clonotype has ten or more counts. The gene calls are TRBV9 and TRBJ1-2; D ambiguous. From germline, CDR1 is SGDLS and CDR2 YYNGEE. Between the trimmed V and J ends, which lost 4 bases and 4 bases, there was a span of 17 bases. The CDR3 is 15 amino acids. The CDR3 loop reads CASSQPPGPSYGYTF. The CDR3, as DNA: TGTGCCAGCAGCCAACCACCTGGACCGAGCTATGGCTACACCTTC.

The rearrangement joins TRBV20-1 to TRBJ2-2, with 9 bases fitting TRBD1. With V trimmed by 6 bases and J by 3 bases, 11 bases remained unmatched. The CDR3 length is 16 residues. CDR1 and CDR2 (germline): DFQATT, SNEGSKA (reference sequence). The CDR3: CSAFPQGAHYTGELFF. As DNA, the CDR3 is TGCAGTGCATTCCCACAGGGGGCGCATTACACCGGGGAGCTGTTTTTT.

This clonotype was detected many times. The chain recombines TRBV27 with TRBJ1-1; 7 bases align to TRBD1. Germline V gene data show CDR1 as MNHEY and CDR2 as SMNVEV (reference sequence). CDR3 length equals 17 residues. The V and J ends lost 5 bases and 0 bases, in that order; junction bases with no gene match: 12. The CDR3 reads CASSLTLPTGMNTEAFF. The DNA of the CDR3 is TGTGCCAGCAGTCTAACCCTACCGACAGGGATGAACACTGAAGCTTTCTTT.

This clonotype was seen just once. The missing conserved phenylalanine or tryptophan at the end of this CDR3 makes a read error likely. V is TRBV6-2 or TRBV6-3 and J is TRBJ2-5; TRBD2 matches at 7 bases. There are 14 residues in the CDR3. V gave up 2 bases and J gave up 3 bases; unmatched junction bases: 3. Germline V gives CDR1 MNHEY, CDR2 SVGEGT. The CDR3 region has the DNA TGTGCCAGCAGTTACGTAAGCGGGAAAGAGACCCAGTACATC. It codes for CASSYVSGKETQYI.

This clonotype has a count of ten or more. This chain links TRBV12-3 or TRBV12-4 with TRBJ2-5; tentatively, D is TRBD1 or TRBD2 (5 bases each). V was pared by 6 bases and J by 0 bases, with 14 bases between. The CDR3 has 15 amino acids. CDR3 region: CASRDRDPYQETQYF. The CDR3 nucleotides read TGTGCCAGCAGAGACCGGGACCCATACCAAGAGACCCAGTACTTC.

Worth noting for this clonotype: The CDR3 end shows no conserved phenylalanine or tryptophan, and so a read error is likely. The genes are TRBV5-1 and TRBJ1-1, with 7 nucleotides matching TRBD1. This CDR3 has 15 amino acids. V lost 4 bases to trimming and J lost 5 bases; unmatched junction nucleotides: 11. Looked up from germline, CDR1 is SGHRS and CDR2 is YFSETQ. This CDR3 reads CASSPSRQGGTEAFL. CDR3 nucleotides: TGCGCCAGCAGCCCATCACGACAGGGCGGAACTGAAGCTTTCCTT.

This clonotype was seen many times. V and J are TRBV7-9 and TRBJ2-7, with D possibly TRBD1 on 7 matching bases. The length of the CDR3 is 14 residues. V lost 6 bases, J lost 2 bases, and 14 bases lay in between. Germline CDR1 is SEHNR and CDR2 is FQNEAQ (reference sequence). The CDR3 region is CASRPRGTAYEQYF. The CDR3 DNA sequence: TGTGCCAGCAGACCCCGGGGGACAGCCTACGAGCAGTACTTC.

Turning to this clonotype: A read error is possible here, since a much larger clone lies one base away. The genes are TRBV6-5 and TRBJ1-4, with 8 positions matching TRBD1. The CDR3 contains 15 residues. CDR1 is MNHEY and CDR2 is SVGAGI in the germline V gene. Trimming removed 3 bases from V and 8 bases from J; junction bases left unmatched: 8. This CDR3 reads CASSYGAGGEEKLFF. CDR3 DNA sequence: TGTGCCAGCAGTTATGGGGCAGGGGGCGAGGAAAAACTGTTTTTT.

The chain uses TRBV13 and TRBJ2-7; possible D gene TRBD1, 7 bases. The germline CDR1 and CDR2 sequences are PRHDT and FYEKMQ (reference sequence). The ends were cut back, 0 bases at V and 5 bases at J, with 11 bases in the middle. The length of the CDR3 is 14 residues. The CDR3 protein is CASSLGGRGDEQYF. CDR3 DNA: TGTGCCAGCAGCTTAGGTGGCAGGGGGGACGAGCAGTACTTC.

This clonotype was observed many times. The chain recombines TRBV25-1 with TRBJ2-1; perhaps TRBD1 as D (5 bases). This CDR3 spans 14 amino acids. V lost 3 bases and J lost 6, with 12 bases in between. Germline CDR1 and CDR2: MGHDK and SYGVNS. The CDR3 region has the DNA TGTGCCAGCAGTGATGCCGCAGGGTCCAATGAGCAGTTCTTC. Encoded protein: CASSDAAGSNEQFF.

There are a few counts of this clonotype. The genes are TRBV18 and TRBJ2-2; D gene uncertain. The germline V gene encodes CDR1 KGHSH and CDR2 LQKENI. The CDR3 consists of 19 residues. V was clipped by 1 base and J by 0 bases, with 18 bases between them. CDR3 amino acids: CASSPQEVEAFTNTGELFF. The CDR3 bases are TGTGCCAGCTCACCACAAGAAGTCGAAGCGTTTACGAACACCGGGGAGCTGTTTTTT.

This sequence joins TRBV7-3 and TRBJ2-1; 14 nucleotides align to TRBD2. There are 17 residues in the CDR3. The germline V gene encodes CDR1 SGHTA and CDR2 FQGTGA. J gave up 7 bases and V 4 bases, and 9 bases lay outside the gene matches. CDR3 in amino acids: CASSSFGGLAGANEQFF. As DNA, the CDR3 is TGTGCCAGCAGCTCCTTCGGGGGACTAGCGGGAGCTAATGAGCAGTTCTTC.

This clonotype was recorded many times. V and J are TRBV6-5 and TRBJ1-6, with a tentative D call TRBD1 (5 bases). Trimming removed 2 bases from V and 8 bases from J, with 13 bases in between. This CDR3 spans 15 amino acids. The germline CDR1 and CDR2 sequences are MNHEY and SVGAGI. The CDR3 reads CASSYGGGGYSPLHF. CDR3 sequence (DNA): TGTGCCAGCAGTTACGGGGGTGGTGGGTATTCACCCCTCCACTTT.

This clonotype turned up a few times. The chain links TRBV3-1 to TRBJ1-4; D may be TRBD1 (5 bases). Germline-derived CDR1 and CDR2 are LGHDT and YNNKEL (reference sequence). The CDR3 is 14 amino acids. Trimming removed 4 bases from V and 7 bases from J, with 13 bases in between. CDR3: CASSPLLGTEKLFF. CDR3 DNA: TGTGCCAGCAGCCCTCTACTCGGGACTGAAAAACTGTTTTTT.

In its sample, this clonotype was seen a few times. The chain links TRBV20-1 to TRBJ2-2; no reliable D call. The germline gives CDR1 DFQATT, CDR2 SNEGSKA (reference sequence). V gave up 0 bases and J gave up 6 bases, with 14 bases separating them. There are 15 residues in the CDR3. DNA for the CDR3: TGCAGTGCTAGAGATCTGCTTAGGGCTCCCGGGGAGCTGTTTTTT. This translates into CSARDLLRAPGELFF.

This clonotype was picked up one time. The missing conserved phenylalanine or tryptophan at the end of this CDR3 makes a read error likely. The rearrangement joins TRBV27 to TRBJ2-7, with 12 bases identical to TRBD1. Germline CDR1 and CDR2: MNHEY and SMNVEV (reference sequence). The CDR3 is 14 residues long. Unmatched junction bases numbered 8, after V lost 7 bases and J lost 7 bases. CDR3: CASKSGQGAREQYS. Here the CDR3 DNA reads TGTGCCAGCAAATCGGGACAGGGGGCGCGTGAGCAGTACTCC.

DNA for the CDR3: TGTGCCAGCAGCCTATCCCGACTAGCGGGAGGCTTCTACGAGCAGTACTTC. This encodes CASSLSRLAGGFYEQYF. This chain joins TRBV11-2 and TRBJ2-7; 13 nucleotides line up with TRBD2. The V and J ends lost 5 bases and 3 bases, in that order; junction bases with no gene match: 10. Germline V gene lookup returns CDR1 SGHAT and CDR2 FQNNGV. The CDR3 sequence is 17 residues long.